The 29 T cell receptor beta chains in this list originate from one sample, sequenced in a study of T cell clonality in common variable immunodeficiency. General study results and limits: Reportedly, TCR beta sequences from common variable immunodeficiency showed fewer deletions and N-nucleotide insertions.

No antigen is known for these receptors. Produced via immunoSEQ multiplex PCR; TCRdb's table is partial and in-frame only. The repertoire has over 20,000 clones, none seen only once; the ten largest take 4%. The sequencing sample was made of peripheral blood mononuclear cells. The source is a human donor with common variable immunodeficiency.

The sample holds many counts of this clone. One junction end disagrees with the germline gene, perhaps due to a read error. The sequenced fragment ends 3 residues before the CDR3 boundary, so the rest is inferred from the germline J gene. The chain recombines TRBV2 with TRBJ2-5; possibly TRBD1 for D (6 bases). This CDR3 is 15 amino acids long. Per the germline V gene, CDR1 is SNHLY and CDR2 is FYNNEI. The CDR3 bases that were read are TGTGCCAGCAGAGAAGAAACAGGGACCCAAGAGACC. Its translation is CASREETGTQET. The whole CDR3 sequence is CASREETGTQETQYF.

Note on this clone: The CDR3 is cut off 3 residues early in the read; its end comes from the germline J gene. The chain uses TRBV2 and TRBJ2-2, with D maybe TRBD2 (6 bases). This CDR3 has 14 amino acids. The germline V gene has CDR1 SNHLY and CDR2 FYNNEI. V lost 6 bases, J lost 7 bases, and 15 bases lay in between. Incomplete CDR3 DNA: TGTGCCAGCAGGGAGGGGCGAAGGGTCGGGGAG. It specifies CASREGRRVGE. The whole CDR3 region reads CASREGRRVGELFF.

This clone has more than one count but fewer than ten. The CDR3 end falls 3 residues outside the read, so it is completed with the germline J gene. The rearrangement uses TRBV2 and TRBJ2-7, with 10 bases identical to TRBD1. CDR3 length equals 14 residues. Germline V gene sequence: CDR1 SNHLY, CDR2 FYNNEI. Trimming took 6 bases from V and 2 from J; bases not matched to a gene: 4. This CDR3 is CASSYGQGAYEQYF. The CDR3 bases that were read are TGTGCCAGCAGCTATGGACAGGGGGCCTACGAG.

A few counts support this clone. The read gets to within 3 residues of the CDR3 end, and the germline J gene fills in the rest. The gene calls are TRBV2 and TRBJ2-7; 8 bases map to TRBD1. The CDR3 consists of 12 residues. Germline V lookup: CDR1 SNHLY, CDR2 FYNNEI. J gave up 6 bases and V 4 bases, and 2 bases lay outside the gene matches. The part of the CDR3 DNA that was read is TGTGCCAGCAGTGGAGACAGGGGCGAG. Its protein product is CASSGDRGE. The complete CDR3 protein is CASSGDRGEQYF.

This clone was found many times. CDR3 loop: CASSLGQLQETQYF. The sequenced CDR3 bases are TGCGCCAGCAGCTTGGGACAGCTCCAAGAGACC. The rearrangement links TRBV5-1 to TRBJ2-5; D may be TRBD1 (5 bases). Sequencing ends 3 residues short of the CDR3 end; the germline J gene provides the rest. Germline values: CDR1 SGHRS, CDR2 YFSETQ. V dropped 0 bases and J dropped 1 base, with 7 bases sitting between them. The length of the CDR3 is 14 residues.

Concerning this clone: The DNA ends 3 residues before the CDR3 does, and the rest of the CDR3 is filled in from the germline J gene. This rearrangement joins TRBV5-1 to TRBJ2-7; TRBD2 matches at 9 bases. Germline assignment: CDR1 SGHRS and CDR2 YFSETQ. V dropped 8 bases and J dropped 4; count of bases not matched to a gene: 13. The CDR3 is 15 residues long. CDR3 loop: CARGLSGTSWYEQYF. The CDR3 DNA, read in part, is TGCGCCAGAGGATTGAGTGGGACTAGCTGGTACGAG.

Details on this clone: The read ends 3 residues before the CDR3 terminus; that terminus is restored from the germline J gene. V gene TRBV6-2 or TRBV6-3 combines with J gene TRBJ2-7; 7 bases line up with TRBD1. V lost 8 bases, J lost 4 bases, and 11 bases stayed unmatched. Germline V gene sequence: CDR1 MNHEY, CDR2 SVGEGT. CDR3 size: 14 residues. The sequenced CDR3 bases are TGTGCCAGCGGCCCTAGACAGGGTTGGTACGAG. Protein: CASGPRQGWYE. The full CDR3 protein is CASGPRQGWYEQYF.

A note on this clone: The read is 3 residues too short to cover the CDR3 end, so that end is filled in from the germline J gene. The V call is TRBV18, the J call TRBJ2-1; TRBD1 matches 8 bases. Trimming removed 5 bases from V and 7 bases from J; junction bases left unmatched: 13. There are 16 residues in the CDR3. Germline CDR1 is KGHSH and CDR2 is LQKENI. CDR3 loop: CASSAAGGELFNEQFF. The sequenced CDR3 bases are TGTGCCAGCTCAGCAGCAGGGGGCGAGTTGTTTAATGAG. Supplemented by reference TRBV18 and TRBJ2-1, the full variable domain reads NAGVMQNPRHLVRRRGQEARLRCSPMKGHSHVYWYRQLPEEGLKFMVYLQKENIIDESGMPKERFSAEFPKEGPSILRIQQVVRGDSAAYFCASSAAGGELFNEQFFGPGTRLTVL.

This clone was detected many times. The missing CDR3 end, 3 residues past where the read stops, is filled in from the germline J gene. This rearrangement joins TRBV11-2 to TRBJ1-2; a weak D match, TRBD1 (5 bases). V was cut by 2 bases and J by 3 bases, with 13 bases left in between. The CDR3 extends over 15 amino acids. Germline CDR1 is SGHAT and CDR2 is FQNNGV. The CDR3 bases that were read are TGTGCCAGCAGCTTAACCGGGACTGCCGACTATGGC. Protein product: CASSLTGTADYG. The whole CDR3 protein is CASSLTGTADYGYTF.

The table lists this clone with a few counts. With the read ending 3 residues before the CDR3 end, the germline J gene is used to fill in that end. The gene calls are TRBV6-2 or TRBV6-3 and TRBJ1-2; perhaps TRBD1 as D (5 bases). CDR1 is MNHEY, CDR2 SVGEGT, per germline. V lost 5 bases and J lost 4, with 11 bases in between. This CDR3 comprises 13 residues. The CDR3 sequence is CASSTRVVYGYTF. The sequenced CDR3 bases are TGTGCCAGCAGTACCAGGGTTGTCTATGGC.

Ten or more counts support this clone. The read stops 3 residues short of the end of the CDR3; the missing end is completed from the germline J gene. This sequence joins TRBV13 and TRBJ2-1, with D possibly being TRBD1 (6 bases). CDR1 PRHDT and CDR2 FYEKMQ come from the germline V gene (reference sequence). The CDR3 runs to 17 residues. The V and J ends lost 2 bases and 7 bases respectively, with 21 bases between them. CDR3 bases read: TGTGCCAGCAGCTTAACCCTCAGGGGCGGAGGTTGGAATGAG. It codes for CASSLTLRGGGWNE. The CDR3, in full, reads CASSLTLRGGGWNEQFF.

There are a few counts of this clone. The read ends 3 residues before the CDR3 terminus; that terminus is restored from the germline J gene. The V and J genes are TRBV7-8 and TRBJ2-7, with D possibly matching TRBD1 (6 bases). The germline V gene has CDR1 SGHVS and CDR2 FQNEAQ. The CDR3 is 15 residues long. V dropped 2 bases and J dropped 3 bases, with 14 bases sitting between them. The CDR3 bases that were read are TGTGCCAGCAGCTTATCGCCGGGACAAGGCTACGAG. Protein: CASSLSPGQGYE. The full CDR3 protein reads CASSLSPGQGYEQYF.

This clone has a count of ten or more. The CDR3: CSARVAGGDTQYF. The sequenced part of the CDR3 DNA is TGCAGTGCTAGAGTAGCGGGAGGAGATACG. The chain recombines TRBV20-1 with TRBJ2-3; 10 bases agree with TRBD2. The read gets to within 3 residues of the CDR3 end, and the germline J gene fills in the rest. J gave up 5 bases and V 1 base, and 0 bases lay outside the gene matches. From germline, CDR1 is DFQATT and CDR2 SNEGSKA (reference sequence). This CDR3 is 13 amino acids long.

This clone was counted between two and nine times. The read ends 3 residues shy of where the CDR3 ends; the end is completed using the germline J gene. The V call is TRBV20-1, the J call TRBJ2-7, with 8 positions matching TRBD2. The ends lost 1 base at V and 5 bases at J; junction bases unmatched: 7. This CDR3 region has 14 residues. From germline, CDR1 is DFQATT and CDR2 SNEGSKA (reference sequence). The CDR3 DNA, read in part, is TGCAGTGCTAGAGTGAGCGGGAGATTCAACGAG. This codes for CSARVSGRFNE. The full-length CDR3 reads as CSARVSGRFNEQYF.

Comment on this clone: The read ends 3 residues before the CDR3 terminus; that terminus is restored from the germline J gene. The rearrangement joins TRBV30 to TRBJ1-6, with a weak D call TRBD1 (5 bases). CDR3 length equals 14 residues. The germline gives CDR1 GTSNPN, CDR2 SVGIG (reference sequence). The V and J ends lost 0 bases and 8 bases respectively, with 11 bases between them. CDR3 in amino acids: CAWSVGLVYSPLHF. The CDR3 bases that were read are TGTGCCTGGAGTGTGGGGCTAGTCTATTCACCC.

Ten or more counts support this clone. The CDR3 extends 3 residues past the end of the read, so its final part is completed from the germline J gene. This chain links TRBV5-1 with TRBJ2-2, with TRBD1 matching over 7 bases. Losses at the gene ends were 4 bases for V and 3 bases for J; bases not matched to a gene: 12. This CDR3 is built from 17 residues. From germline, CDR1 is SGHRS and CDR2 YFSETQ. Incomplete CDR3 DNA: TGCGCCAGCAGCCTGAAAAGACAGGGCCGGGACACCGGGGAG. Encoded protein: CASSLKRQGRDTGE. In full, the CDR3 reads CASSLKRQGRDTGELFF.

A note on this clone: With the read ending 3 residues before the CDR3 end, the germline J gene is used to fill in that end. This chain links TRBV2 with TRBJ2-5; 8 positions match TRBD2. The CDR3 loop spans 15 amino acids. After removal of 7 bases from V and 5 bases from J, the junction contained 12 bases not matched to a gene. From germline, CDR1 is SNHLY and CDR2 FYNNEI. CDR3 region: CASKKRDSGKETQYF. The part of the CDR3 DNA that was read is TGTGCCAGCAAAAAACGGGATAGCGGGAAGGAGACC.

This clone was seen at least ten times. The CDR3 protein is CASSLSGDTQYF. The part of the CDR3 DNA that was read is TGTGCCAGCAGCCTCTCCGGGGATACG. The rearrangement links TRBV7-3 to TRBJ2-3; D is unclear. The observed sequence ends 3 residues before the CDR3 terminus, with the missing tail filled in from the germline J gene. The V end was cut by 5 bases, the J end by 6 bases, with 9 bases between. Germline V lookup: CDR1 SGHTA, CDR2 FQGTGA. This CDR3 spans 12 amino acids.

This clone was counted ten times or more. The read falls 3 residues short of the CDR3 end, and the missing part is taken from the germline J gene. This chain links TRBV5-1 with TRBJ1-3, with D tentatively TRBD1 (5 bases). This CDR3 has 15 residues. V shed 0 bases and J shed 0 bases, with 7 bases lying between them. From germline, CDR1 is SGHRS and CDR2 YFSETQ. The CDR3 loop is CASSLDRFSGNTIYF. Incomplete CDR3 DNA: TGCGCCAGCAGCTTGGACAGGTTCTCTGGAAACACC. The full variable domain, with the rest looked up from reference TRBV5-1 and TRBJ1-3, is KAGVTQTPRYLIKTRGQQVTLSCSPISGHRSVSWYQQTPGQGLQFLFEYFSETQRNKGNFPGRFSGRQFSNSRSEMNVSTLELGDSALYLCASSLDRFSGNTIYFGEGSWLTVV.

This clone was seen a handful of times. The CDR3: CASSRRPARFESEKLFF. The covered CDR3 bases are TGTGCCAGCAGTCGTAGACCGGCGCGGTTTGAAAGCGAAAAA. The gene calls are TRBV6-2 or TRBV6-3 and TRBJ1-4; no clear D. The read falls 3 residues short of the CDR3 end, and the missing part is taken from the germline J gene. Germline V gene lookup returns CDR1 MNHEY and CDR2 SVGEGT. V lost 5 bases to trimming and J lost 8 bases, with 24 bases between them. The CDR3 covers 17 residues.

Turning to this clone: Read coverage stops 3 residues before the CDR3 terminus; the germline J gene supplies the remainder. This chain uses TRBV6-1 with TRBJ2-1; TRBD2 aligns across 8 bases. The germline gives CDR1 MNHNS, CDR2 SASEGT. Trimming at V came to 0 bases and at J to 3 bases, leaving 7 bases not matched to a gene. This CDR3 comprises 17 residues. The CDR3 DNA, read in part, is TGTGCCAGCAGTGAAGCGAAGACTAGCGTAAACTACAATGAG. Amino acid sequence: CASSEAKTSVNYNE. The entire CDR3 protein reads CASSEAKTSVNYNEQFF.

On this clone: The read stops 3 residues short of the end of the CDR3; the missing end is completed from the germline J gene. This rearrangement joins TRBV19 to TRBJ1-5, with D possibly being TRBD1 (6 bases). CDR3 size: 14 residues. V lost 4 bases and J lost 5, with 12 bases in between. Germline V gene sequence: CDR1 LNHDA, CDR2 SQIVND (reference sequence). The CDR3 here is CASSTRDTDQPQHF. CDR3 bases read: TGTGCCAGTAGTACCCGGGACACCGATCAGCCC. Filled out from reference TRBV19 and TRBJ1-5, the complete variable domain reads DGGITQSPKYLFRKEGQNVTLSCEQNLNHDAMYWYRQDPGQGLRLIYYSQIVNDFQKGDIAEGYSVSREKKESFPLTVTSAQKNPTAFYLCASSTRDTDQPQHFGDGTRLSIL.

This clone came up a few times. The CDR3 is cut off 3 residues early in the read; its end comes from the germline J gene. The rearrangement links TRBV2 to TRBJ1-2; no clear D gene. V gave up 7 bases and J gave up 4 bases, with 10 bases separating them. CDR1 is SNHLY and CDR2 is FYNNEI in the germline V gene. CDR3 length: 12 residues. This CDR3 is CASNTKGYGYTF. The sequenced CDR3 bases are TGTGCCAGCAATACGAAGGGCTATGGC.

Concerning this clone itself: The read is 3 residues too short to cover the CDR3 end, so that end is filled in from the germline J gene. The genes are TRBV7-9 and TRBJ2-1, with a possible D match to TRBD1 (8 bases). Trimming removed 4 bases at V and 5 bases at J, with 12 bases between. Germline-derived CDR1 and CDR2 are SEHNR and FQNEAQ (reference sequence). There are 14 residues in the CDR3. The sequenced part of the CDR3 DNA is TGTGCCAGCAGCTGGACAGGGACTAACAATGAG. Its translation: CASSWTGTNNE. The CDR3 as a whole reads CASSWTGTNNEQFF.

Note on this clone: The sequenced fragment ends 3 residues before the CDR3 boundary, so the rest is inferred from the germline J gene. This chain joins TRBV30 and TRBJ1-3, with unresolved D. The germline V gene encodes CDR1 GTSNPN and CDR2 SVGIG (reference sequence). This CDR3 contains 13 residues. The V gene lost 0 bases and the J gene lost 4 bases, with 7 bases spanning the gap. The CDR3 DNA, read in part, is TGTGCCTGGAGTGTCAAAGCAGGAAACACC. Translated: CAWSVKAGNT. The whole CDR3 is CAWSVKAGNTIYF.

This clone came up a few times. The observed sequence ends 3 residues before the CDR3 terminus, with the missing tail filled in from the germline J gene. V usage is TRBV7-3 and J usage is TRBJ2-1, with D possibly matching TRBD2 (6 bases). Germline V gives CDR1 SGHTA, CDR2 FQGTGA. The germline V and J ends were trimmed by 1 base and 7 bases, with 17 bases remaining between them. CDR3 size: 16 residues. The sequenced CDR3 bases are TGTGCCAGCAGCTTAATCGGAGGGGAGTCGCGGAATGAG. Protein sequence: CASSLIGGESRNE. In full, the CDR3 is CASSLIGGESRNEQFF.

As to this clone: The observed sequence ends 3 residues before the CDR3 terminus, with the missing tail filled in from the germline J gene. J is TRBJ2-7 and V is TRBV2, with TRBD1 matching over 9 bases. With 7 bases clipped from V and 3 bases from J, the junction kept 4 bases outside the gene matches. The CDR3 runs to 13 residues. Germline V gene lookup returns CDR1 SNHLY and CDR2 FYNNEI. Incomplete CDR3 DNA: TGTGCCAGCATGGGACAGGGCGTCTACGAG. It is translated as CASMGQGVYE. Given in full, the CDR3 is CASMGQGVYEQYF. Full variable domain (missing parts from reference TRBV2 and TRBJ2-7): EPEVTQTPSHQVTQMGQEVILRCVPISNHLYFYWYRQILGQKVEFLVSFYNNEISEKSEIFDDQFSVERPDGSNFTLKIRSTKLEDSAMYFCASMGQGVYEQYFGPGTRLTVT.

CDR3 DNA (partial): TGTGCCAGCACGGCTAACTATGGC. It encodes CASTANYG. The CDR3 in its entirety is CASTANYGYTF. This chain connects TRBV2 to TRBJ1-2; D uncertain. Coverage ceases 3 residues before the CDR3 finishes, and the germline J gene fills in the end. The V end lost 7 bases, the J end lost 0 bases, and 3 bases lay between the germline ends. The CDR3 totals 11 residues. CDR1 and CDR2 from the germline V gene are SNHLY and FYNNEI.

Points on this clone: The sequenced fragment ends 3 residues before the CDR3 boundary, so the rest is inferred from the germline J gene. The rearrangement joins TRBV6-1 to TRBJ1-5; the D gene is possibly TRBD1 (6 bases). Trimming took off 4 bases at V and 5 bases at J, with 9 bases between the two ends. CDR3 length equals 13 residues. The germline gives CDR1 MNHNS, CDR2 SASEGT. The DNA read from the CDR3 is TGTGCCAGCAGTGCGACAGGATATCAGCCC. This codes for CASSATGYQP. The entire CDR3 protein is CASSATGYQPQHF.